The rows below give T cell receptor beta chains drawn from one sample of a study of T cells in tuberculosis. Clones were sequenced by immunoSEQ multiplex PCR, and TCRdb holds only the in-frame ones, with some missing. The sample records 30,000 to 40,000 clones, around 94% being singletons. The sample consisted of PBMCs, taken at tuberculosis diagnosis. The receptor set was obtained from an adult with tuberculosis. Both conserved end residues are part of each CDR3. A D gene is named only where the DNA matches it firmly. Clone size is shown for a subset of rows, as once, few, many or a class of expanded clone.

CASSQQGGYYGYTF	TGTGCCAGCAGTCAACAGGGGGGATACTATGGCTACACCTTC	TRBV28	TRBJ1-2	TRBD1	-
CASSLGGQGYEQYF	TGTGCCAGCAGTTTGGGCGGACAGGGCTACGAGCAGTACTTC	TRBV28	TRBJ2-7	TRBD1	few
CASSLAGDRVQPLHF	TGCGCCAGCAGCTTGGCCGGAGACAGGGTTCAACCCCTCCACTTT	TRBV5-1	TRBJ1-6	TRBD1	-
CASRTFGGYTF	TGTGCCAGTAGGACTTTTGGGGGCTACACCTTC	TRBV6-5	TRBJ1-2	-	-
CASSSQGSLGGYTF	TGTGCCAGCAGCTCACAGGGGAGCTTGGGTGGCTACACCTTC	TRBV7-2	TRBJ1-2	TRBD1	-
CASSPTGANQPQHF	TGTGCCAGCAGCCCTACAGGGGCCAATCAGCCCCAGCATTTT	TRBV9	TRBJ1-5	TRBD1	-
CASSPPTRDGYTF	TGTGCCAGCTCACCCCCAACGAGGGATGGCTACACCTTC	TRBV18	TRBJ1-2	-	-
CASSLGQINTEAFF	TGTGCCAGCAGCTTGGGGCAGATTAACACTGAAGCTTTCTTT	TRBV5-6	TRBJ1-1	-	-
CASSYLRGQGADTQYF	TGTGCCAGCAGTTACCTCCGGGGACAGGGGGCAGATACGCAGTATTTT	TRBV7-9	TRBJ2-3	TRBD1	-
CASSTTTSAQETQYF	TGTGCCAGCAGTACCACCACTAGCGCGCAAGAGACCCAGTACTTC	TRBV6-5	TRBJ2-5	TRBD2	-
CASSPGQGGGYTF	TGTGCCAGCTCACCAGGACAGGGGGGAGGCTACACCTTC	TRBV18	TRBJ1-2	TRBD1	medium-sized
CASSLVSAGGGPLYEQYF	TGCGCCAGCAGCTTGGTATCGGCAGGAGGAGGCCCCCTCTACGAGCAGTACTTC	TRBV5-1	TRBJ2-7	-	-
CASSPRRGGTEAFF	TGTGCCAGCTCACCCCGTCGGGGGGGAACTGAAGCTTTCTTT	TRBV18	TRBJ1-1	-	-
CASSLGHNSGAKTDTQYF	TGCGCCAGCAGCTTGGGACACAACTCAGGGGCGAAAACAGATACGCAGTATTTT	TRBV5-1	TRBJ2-3	-	-